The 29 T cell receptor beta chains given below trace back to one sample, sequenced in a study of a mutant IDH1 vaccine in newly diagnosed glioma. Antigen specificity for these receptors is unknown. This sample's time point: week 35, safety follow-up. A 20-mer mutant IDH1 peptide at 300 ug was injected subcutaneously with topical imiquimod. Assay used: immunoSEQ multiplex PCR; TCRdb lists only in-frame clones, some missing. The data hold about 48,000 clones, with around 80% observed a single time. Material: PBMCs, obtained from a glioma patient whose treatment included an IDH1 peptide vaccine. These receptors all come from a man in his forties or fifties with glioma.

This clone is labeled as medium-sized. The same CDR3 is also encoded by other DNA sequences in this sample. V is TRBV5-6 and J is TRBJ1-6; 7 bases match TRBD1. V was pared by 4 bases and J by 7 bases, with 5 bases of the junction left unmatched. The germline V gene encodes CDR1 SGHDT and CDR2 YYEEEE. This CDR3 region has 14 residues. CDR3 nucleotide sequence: TGTGCCAGCAGCGACAGGGAAGAGAATTCACCCCTCCACTTT. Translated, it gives CASSDREENSPLHF. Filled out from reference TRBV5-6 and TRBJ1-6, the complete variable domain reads DAGVTQSPTHLIKTRGQQVTLRCSPKSGHDTVSWYQQALGQGPQFIFQYYEEEERQRGNFPDRFSGHQFPNYSSELNVNALLLGDSALYLCASSDREENSPLHFGNGTRLTVT.

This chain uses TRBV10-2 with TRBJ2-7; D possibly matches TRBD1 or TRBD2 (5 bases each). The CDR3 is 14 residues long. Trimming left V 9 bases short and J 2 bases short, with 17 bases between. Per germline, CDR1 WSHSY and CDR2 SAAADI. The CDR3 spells CASGIPGPPYEQYF. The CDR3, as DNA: TGCGCCAGTGGAATTCCGGGACCCCCCTACGAGCAGTACTTC.

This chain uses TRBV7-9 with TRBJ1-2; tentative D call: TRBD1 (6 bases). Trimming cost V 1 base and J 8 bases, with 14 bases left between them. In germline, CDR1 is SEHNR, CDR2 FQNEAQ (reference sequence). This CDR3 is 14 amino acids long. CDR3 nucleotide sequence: TGTGCCAGCAGCTTAGTAGCAGGGGCCAAAGGCTACACCTTC. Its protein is CASSLVAGAKGYTF.

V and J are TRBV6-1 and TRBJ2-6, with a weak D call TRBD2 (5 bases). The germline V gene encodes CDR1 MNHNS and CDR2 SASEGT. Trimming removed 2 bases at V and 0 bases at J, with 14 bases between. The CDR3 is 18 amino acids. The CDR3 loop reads CASSEYGSGSSGANVLTF. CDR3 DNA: TGTGCCAGCAGTGAATACGGGTCGGGGTCCTCTGGGGCCAACGTCCTGACTTTC.

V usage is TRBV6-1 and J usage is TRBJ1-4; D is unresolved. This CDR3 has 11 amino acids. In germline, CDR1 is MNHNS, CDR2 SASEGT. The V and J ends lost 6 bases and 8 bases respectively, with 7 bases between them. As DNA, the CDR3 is TGTGCCAGCAGCACCTCCGAAAAACTGTTTTTT. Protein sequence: CASSTSEKLFF.

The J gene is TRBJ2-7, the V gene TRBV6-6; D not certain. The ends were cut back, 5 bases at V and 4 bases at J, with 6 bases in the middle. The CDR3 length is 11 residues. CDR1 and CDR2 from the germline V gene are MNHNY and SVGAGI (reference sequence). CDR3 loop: CASSPSYEQYF. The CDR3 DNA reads TGTGCCAGCAGTCCTTCTTACGAGCAGTACTTC.

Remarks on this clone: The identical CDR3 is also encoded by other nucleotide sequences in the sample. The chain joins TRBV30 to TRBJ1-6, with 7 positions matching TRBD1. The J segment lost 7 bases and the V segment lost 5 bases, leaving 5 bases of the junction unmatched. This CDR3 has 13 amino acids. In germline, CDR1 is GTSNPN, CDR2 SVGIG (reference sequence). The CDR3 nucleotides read TGTGCCTGGGGACAGGATCTCAATTCACCCCTCCACTTT. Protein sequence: CAWGQDLNSPLHF.

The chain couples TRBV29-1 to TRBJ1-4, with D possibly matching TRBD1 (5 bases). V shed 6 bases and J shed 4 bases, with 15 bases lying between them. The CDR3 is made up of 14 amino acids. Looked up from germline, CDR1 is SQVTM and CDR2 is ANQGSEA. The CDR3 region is CSVAWGGDNEKLFF. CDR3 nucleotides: TGCAGCGTAGCCTGGGGGGGGGATAATGAAAAACTGTTTTTT. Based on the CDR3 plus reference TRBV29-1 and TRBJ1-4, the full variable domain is SAVISQKPSRDICQRGTSLTIQCQVDSQVTMMFWYRQQPGQSLTLIATANQGSEATYESGFVIDKFPISRPNLTFSTLTVSNMSPEDSSIYLCSVAWGGDNEKLFFGSGTQLSVL.

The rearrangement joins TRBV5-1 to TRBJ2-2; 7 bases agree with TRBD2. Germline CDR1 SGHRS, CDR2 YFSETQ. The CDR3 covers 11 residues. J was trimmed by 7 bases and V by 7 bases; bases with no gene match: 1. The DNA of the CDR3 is TGCGCCAGCCGGGAGGTCGGGGAGCTGTTTTTT. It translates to CASREVGELFF.

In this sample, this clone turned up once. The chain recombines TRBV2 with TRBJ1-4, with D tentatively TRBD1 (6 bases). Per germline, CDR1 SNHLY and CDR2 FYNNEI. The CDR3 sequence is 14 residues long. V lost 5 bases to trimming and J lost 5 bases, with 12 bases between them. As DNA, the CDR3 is TGTGCCAGCAGTCTGGACAGACTCAATGAAAAACTGTTTTTT. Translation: CASSLDRLNEKLFF.

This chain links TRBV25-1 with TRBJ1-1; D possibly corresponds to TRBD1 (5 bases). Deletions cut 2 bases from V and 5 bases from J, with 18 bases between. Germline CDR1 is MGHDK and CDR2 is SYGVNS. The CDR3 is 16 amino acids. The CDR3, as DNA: TGTGCCAGCAGTGAACCCTCAGGGAGGGAGTCGACTGAAGCTTTCTTT. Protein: CASSEPSGRESTEAFF.

The CDR3 nucleotides read TGCGCCAGCAGCCTGCCGGGACAGGGACTAGCTTTCTTT. Translated: CASSLPGQGLAFF. The chain uses TRBV5-1 and TRBJ1-1; TRBD1 matches at 9 bases. This CDR3 comprises 13 residues. The trim removed 4 bases at V and 10 bases at J, leaving 8 bases unmatched. Germline CDR1 reads SGHRS; CDR2 reads YFSETQ. The full variable domain, completed using reference TRBV5-1 and TRBJ1-1, is KAGVTQTPRYLIKTRGQQVTLSCSPISGHRSVSWYQQTPGQGLQFLFEYFSETQRNKGNFPGRFSGRQFSNSRSEMNVSTLELGDSALYLCASSLPGQGLAFFGQGTRLTVV.

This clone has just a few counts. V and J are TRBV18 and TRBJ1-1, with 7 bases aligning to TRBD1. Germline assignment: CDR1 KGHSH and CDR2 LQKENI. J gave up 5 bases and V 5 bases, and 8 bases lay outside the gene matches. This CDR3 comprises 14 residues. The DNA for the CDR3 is TGTGCCAGCTCAACGGACGACAGGGAAACTGAAGCTTTCTTT. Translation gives CASSTDDRETEAFF. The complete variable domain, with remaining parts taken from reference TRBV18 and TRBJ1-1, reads NAGVMQNPRHLVRRRGQEARLRCSPMKGHSHVYWYRQLPEEGLKFMVYLQKENIIDESGMPKERFSAEFPKEGPSILRIQQVVRGDSAAYFCASSTDDRETEAFFGQGTRLTVV.

Here the CDR3 reads CASSSGQANNEQFF. The DNA for the CDR3 is TGTGCCAGCAGTTCCGGACAGGCGAACAATGAGCAGTTCTTC. This rearrangement joins TRBV5-4 to TRBJ2-1, with 7 bases fitting TRBD1. The germline gives CDR1 SGHNT, CDR2 YYREEE (reference sequence). The CDR3 is made up of 14 amino acids. V shed 5 bases, J shed 5 bases, and the junction held 7 bases outside the gene matches. The full variable domain, in which reference TRBV5-4 and TRBJ2-1 provide the parts outside the CDR3, is ETGVTQSPTHLIKTRGQQVTLRCSSQSGHNTVSWYQQALGQGPQFIFQYYREEENGRGNFPPRFSGLQFPNYSSELNVNALELDDSALYLCASSSGQANNEQFFGPGTRLTVL.

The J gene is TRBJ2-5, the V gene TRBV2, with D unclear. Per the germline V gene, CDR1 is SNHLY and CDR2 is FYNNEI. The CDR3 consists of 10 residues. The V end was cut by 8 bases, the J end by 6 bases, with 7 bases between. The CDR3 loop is CASELQTQYF. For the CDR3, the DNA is TGTGCCAGCGAACTTCAGACCCAGTACTTC.

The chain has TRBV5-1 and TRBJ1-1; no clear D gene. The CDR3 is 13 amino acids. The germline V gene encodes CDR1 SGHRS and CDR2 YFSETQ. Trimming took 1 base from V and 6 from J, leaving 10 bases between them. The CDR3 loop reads CASSLTGSSEAFF. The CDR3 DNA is TGCGCCAGCAGCTTGACGGGCAGTTCTGAAGCTTTCTTT.

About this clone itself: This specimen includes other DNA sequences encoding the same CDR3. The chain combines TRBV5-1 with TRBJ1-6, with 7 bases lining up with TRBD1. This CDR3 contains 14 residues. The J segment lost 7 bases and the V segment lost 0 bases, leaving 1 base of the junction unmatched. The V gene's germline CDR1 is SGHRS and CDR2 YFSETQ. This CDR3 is CASSLGQGNSPLHF. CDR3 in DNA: TGCGCCAGCAGCTTGGGACAGGGAAATTCACCCCTCCACTTT. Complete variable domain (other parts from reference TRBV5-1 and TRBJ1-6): KAGVTQTPRYLIKTRGQQVTLSCSPISGHRSVSWYQQTPGQGLQFLFEYFSETQRNKGNFPGRFSGRQFSNSRSEMNVSTLELGDSALYLCASSLGQGNSPLHFGNGTRLTVT.

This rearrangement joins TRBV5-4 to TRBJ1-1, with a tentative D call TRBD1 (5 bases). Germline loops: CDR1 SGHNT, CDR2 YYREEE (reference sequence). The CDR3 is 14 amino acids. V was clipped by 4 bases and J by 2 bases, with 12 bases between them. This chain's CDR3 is CASSPQTANTEAFF. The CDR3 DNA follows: TGTGCCAGCAGCCCCCAGACAGCAAACACTGAAGCTTTCTTT. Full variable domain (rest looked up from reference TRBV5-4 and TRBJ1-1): ETGVTQSPTHLIKTRGQQVTLRCSSQSGHNTVSWYQQALGQGPQFIFQYYREEENGRGNFPPRFSGLQFPNYSSELNVNALELDDSALYLCASSPQTANTEAFFGQGTRLTVV.

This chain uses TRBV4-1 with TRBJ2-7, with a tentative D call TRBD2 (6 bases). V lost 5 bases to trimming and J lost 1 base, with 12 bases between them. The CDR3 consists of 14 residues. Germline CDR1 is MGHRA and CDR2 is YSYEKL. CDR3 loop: CASSAPGTSYEQYF. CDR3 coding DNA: TGCGCCAGCAGCGCTCCGGGGACTTCCTACGAGCAGTACTTC.

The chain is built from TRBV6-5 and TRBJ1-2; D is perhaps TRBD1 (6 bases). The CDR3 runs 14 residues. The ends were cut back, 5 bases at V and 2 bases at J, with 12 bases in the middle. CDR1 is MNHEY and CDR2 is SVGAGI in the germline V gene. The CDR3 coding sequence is TGTGCCAGCAGTCCGGACAGAGGAAACTATGGCTACACCTTC. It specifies CASSPDRGNYGYTF.

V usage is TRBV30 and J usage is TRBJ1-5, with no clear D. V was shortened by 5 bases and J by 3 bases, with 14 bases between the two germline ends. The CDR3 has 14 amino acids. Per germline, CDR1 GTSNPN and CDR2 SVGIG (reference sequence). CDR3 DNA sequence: TGTGCCTGGTCAACAGAGACTATCAATCAGCCCCAGCATTTT. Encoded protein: CAWSTETINQPQHF.

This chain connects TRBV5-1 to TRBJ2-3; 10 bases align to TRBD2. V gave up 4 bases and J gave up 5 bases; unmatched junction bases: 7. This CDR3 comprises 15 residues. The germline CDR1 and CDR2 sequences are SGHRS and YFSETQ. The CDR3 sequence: CASSLGLAVVDTQYF. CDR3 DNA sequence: TGCGCCAGCAGCCTTGGACTAGCGGTTGTAGATACGCAGTATTTT.

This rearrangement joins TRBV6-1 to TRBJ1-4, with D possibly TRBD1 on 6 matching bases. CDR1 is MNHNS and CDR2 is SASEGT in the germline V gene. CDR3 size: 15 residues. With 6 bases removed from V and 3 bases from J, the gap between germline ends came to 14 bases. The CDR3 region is CASSLYREANEKLFF. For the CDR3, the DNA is TGTGCCAGCAGCCTTTACAGGGAAGCTAATGAAAAACTGTTTTTT.

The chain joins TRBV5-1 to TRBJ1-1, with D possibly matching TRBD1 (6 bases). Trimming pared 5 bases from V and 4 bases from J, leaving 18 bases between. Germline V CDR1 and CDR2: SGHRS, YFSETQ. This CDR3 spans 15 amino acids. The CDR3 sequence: CASSDNPGAGTEAFF. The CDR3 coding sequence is TGCGCCAGCAGTGATAATCCGGGGGCCGGCACTGAAGCTTTCTTT.

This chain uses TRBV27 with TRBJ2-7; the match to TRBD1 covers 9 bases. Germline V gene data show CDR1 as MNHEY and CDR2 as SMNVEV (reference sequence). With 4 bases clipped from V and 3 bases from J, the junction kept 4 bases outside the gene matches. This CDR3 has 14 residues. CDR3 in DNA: TGTGCCAGCAGTTCAACGGGACAGGGCTACGAGCAGTACTTC. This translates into CASSSTGQGYEQYF.

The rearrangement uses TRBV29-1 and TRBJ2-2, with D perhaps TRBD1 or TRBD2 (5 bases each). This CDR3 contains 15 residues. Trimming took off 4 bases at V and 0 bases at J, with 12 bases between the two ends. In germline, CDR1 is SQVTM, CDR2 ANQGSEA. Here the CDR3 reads CSVGLGVTNTGELFF. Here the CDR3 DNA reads TGCAGCGTTGGCCTGGGGGTCACGAACACCGGGGAGCTGTTTTTT.

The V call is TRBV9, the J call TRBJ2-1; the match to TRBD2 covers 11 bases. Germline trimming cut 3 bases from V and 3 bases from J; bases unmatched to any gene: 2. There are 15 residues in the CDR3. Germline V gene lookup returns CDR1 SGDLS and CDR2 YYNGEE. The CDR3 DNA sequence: TGTGCCAGCAGCGCTAGCGGGGGGTTCTACAATGAGCAGTTCTTC. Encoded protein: CASSASGGFYNEQFF.

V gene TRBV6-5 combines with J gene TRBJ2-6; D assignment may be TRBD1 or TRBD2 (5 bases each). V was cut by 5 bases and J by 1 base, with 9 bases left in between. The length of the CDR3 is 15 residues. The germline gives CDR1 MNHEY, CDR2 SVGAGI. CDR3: CASSLGTSGANVLTF. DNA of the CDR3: TGTGCCAGCAGTCTAGGGACGTCTGGGGCCAACGTCCTGACTTTC.

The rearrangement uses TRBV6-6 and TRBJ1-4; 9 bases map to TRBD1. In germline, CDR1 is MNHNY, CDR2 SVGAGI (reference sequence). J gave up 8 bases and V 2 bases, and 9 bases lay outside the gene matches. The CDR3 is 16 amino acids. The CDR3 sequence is CASSYPPGTGREKLFF. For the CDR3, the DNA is TGTGCCAGCAGTTACCCCCCGGGGACAGGGCGGGAAAAACTGTTTTTT.